This T cell receptor beta chain was captured by sequencing in a study of T-cell memory formation after mild COVID-19. Points from the study as a whole: Balance between CD4 and CD8 was seen in clones contracting day 15 to 85, and a CD4+ lean was seen in later expanders. Confirmation was lacking for SARS-CoV-2 specificity of second-wave clones that peaked on day 37.

This clonotype has more than one count but fewer than ten. Its antigen is undetermined. Each CDR3 protein gets one entry after TCRdb re-called the 5' RACE reads with MiXCR. The sample carries 450,000 or so distinct CDR3 sequences, 15% to 25% recorded once. With 2 bases clipped from V and 5 bases from J, the junction kept 6 bases outside the gene matches. The CDR3 loop spans 15 amino acids. Germline V gene sequence: CDR1 KGHSH, CDR2 LQKENI. The V call is TRBV18, the J call TRBJ1-2; 9 nucleotides match TRBD1. The TCR was taken from an adult woman who had mild COVID-19 (a few samples of this study predate the infection). Cell type and time point are not known. Sequenced: PBMCs or a T cell subset sorted from them (not recorded which). The CDR3 loop is CASSPAPGTGYGYTF. CDR3 DNA: TGTGCCAGCTCACCAGCACCCGGGACAGGGTATGGCTACACCTTC.